This T cell receptor (beta chain) was sequenced for a study of T-cell reconstitution after alpha-beta-depleted transplantation in children. As regards this clonotype: Its antigen is still unknown.

Study-wide findings and caveats: At the one-year point after transplant, T-cell counts and TCRbeta diversity were found to come mostly from T cells that had been newly produced. In patients about two months after transplant, alpha-beta T cells reportedly arose from several hundred expanded graft clones.

This CDR3 contains 13 residues. Germline CDR1 WNHNN, CDR2 SYGVQD (reference sequence). Trimming took off 6 bases at V and 4 bases at J, with 10 bases between the two ends. Unique molecular identifiers were incorporated during preparation of the TCRbeta library. TCRdb re-called the PCR reads with MiXCR, one entry per CDR3 protein. This sample has 250,000 to 400,000 distinct CDR3 sequences, with 20% to 30% found just once. The chain is built from TRBV10-1 and TRBJ1-5, with D possibly matching TRBD1 (6 bases). This sample comprised PBMCs, mostly from graft donor cells, obtained 180 days after TCRalphabeta/CD19-depleted stem cell transplant. This sequence originates from a male patient younger than 18 who had a stem cell transplant for acute lymphoblastic leukemia, so the T cells may come from the graft donor. Here the CDR3 DNA reads TGCGCCAGCAGCTCGGACAGTAATCAGCCCCAGCATTTT. Its protein is CASSSDSNQPQHF.